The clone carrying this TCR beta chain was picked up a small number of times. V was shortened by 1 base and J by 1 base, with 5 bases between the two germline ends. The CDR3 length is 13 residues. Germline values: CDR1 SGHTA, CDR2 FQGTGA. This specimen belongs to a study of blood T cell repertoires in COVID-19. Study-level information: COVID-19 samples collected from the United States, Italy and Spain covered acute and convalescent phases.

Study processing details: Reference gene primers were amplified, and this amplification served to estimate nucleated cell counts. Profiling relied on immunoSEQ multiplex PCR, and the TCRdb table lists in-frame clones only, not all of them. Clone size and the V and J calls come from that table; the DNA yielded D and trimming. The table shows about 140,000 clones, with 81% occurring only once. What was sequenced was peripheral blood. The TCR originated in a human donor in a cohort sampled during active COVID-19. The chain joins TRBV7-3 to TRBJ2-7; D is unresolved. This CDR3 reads CASSLIPSYEQYF. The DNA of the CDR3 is TGTGCCAGCAGCTTAATCCCGTCCTACGAGCAGTACTTC.